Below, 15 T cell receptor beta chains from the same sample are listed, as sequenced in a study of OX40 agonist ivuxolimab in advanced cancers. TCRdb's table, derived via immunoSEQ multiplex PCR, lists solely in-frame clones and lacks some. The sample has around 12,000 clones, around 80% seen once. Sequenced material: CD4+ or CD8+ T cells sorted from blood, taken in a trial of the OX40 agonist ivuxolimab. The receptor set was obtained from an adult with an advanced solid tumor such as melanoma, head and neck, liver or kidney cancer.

CDR3 protein: CATSSLGQMNTEAFF. Here the CDR3 DNA reads TGTGCCACCAGCAGTTTAGGTCAGATGAACACTGAAGCTTTCTTT. The J gene is TRBJ1-1, the V gene TRBV15; the D is unclear. The CDR3 length is 15 residues. V lost 3 bases and J 0 bases, leaving 11 bases between the germline ends. Germline V gene data show CDR1 as LNHNV and CDR2 as YYDKDF (reference sequence).

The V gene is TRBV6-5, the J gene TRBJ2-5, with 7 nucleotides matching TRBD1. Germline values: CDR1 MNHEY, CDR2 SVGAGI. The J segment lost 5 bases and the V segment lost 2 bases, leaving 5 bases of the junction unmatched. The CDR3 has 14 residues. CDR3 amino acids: CASSYLTGPETQYF. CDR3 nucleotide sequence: TGTGCCAGCAGTTACCTGACAGGGCCGGAGACCCAGTACTTC.

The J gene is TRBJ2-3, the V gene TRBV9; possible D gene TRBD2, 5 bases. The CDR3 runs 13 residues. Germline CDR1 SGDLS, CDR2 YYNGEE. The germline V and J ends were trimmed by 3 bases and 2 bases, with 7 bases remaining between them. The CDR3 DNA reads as TGTGCCAGCAGCGCGACTAACACAGATACGCAGTATTTT. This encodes CASSATNTDTQYF.

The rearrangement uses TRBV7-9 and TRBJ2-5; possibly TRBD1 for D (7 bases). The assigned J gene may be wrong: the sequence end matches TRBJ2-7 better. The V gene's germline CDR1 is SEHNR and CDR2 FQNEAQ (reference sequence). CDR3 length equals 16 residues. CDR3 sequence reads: CASSSIGGGAAYEQYF. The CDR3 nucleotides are TGTGCCAGCAGTTCAATTGGAGGGGGCGCGGCGTACGAGCAGTACTTC.

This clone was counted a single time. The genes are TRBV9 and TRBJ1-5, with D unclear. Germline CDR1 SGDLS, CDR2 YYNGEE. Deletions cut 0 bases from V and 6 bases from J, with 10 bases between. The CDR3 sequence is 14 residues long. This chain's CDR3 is CASSVGVDGQPQHF. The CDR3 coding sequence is TGTGCCAGCAGCGTAGGAGTGGATGGTCAGCCCCAGCATTTT.

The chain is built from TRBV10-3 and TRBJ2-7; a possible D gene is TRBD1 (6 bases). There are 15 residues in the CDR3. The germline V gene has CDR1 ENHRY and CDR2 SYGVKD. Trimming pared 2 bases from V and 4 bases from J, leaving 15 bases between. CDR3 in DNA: TGTGCCATCAGTGAGGGACAGCGGCTCGTTTACGAGCAGTACTTC. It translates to CAISEGQRLVYEQYF.

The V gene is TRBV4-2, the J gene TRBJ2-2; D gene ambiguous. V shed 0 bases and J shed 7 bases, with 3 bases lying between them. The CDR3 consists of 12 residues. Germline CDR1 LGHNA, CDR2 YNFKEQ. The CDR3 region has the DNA TGTGCCAGCAGCCAAGATGTCGGGGAGCTGTTTTTT. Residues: CASSQDVGELFF.

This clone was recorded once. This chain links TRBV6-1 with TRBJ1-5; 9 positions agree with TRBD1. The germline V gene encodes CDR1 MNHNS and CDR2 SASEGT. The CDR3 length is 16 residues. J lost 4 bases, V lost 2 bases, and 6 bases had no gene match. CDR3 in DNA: TGTGCCAGCAGTGAAAGCTCCGGACAGGGGAATCAGCCCCAGCATTTT. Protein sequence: CASSESSGQGNQPQHF.

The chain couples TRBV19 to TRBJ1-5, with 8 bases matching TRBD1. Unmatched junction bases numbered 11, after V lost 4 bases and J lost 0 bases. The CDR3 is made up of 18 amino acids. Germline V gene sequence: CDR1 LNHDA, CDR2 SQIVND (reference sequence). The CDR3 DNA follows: TGTGCCAGTAGTAAAGTGACAGGGGACTCTTATAGCAATCAGCCCCAGCATTTT. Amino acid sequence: CASSKVTGDSYSNQPQHF.

The CDR3 region is CASSTLGLAGGPSEQETQYF. Here the CDR3 DNA reads TGTGCCAGCAGTACCCTGGGACTAGCGGGGGGACCTAGTGAACAAGAGACCCAGTACTTC. The J gene is TRBJ2-5, the V gene TRBV6-4; 15 positions agree with TRBD2. Germline CDR1 and CDR2: MRHNA and SNTAGT. V lost 5 bases and J lost 2; bases outside the gene matches: 15. The CDR3 totals 20 residues.

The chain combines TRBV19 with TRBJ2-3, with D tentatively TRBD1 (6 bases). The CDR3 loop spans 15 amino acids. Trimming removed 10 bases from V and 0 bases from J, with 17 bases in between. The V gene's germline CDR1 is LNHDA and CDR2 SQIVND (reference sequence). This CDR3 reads CAITQRGISTDTQYF. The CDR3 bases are TGTGCCATTACGCAGAGGGGGATTAGCACAGATACGCAGTATTTT.

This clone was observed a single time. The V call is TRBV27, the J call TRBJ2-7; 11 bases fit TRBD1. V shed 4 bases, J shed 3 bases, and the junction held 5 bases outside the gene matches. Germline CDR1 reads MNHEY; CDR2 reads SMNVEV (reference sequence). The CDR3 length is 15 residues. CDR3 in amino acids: CASSYAGTGGYEQYF. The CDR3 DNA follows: TGTGCCAGCAGTTATGCCGGGACAGGGGGCTACGAGCAGTACTTC.

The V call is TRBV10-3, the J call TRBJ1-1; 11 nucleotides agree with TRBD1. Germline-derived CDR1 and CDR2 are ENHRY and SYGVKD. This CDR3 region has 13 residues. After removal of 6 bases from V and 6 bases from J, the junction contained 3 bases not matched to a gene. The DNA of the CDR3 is TGTGCCATCAGGGGACAGGGGGACCCTGAAGCTTTCTTT. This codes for CAIRGQGDPEAFF.

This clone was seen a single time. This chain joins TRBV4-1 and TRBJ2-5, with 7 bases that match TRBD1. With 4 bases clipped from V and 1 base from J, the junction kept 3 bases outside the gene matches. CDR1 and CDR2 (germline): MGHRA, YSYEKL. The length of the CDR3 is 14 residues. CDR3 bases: TGCGCCAGCAGCCCGACAGGGACCCAAGAGACCCAGTACTTC. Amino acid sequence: CASSPTGTQETQYF.

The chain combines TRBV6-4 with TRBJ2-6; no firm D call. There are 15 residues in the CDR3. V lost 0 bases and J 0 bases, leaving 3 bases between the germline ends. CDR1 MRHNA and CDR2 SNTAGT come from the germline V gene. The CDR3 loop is CASSDSHSGANVLTF. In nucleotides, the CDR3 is TGTGCCAGCAGTGACTCACACTCTGGGGCCAACGTCCTGACTTTC.